The 29 T cell receptor beta chains below all came from one sample that was sequenced in a study of human T cells and chemical hapten exposure. Time point described: patch test 2, 6 weeks after DPC sensitization. The treatment was: therapeutic diphenylcyclopropenone sensitization with weekly scalp DPC. Total RNA came from unfractionated whole blood. TCRdb reanalysed the RACE reads using MiXCR and keeps one entry per CDR3 protein. Of approximately 46,000 distinct CDR3 sequences listed, 8.5% to 10% are singletons. This sample comprised whole blood, obtained in connection with sensitization to the hapten diphenylcyclopropenone (DPC). The receptors shown here come from a woman aged 30 to 39 with alopecia areata. Some clones in this sample may be carry-over from other donors' samples.

This chain connects TRBV5-4 to TRBJ2-2; TRBD2 matches at 9 bases. The CDR3 has 16 amino acids. The V segment lost 1 base and the J segment 5 bases; nucleotides outside the gene matches: 6. CDR1 is SGHNT, CDR2 YYREEE, per germline (reference sequence). The CDR3 bases are TGTGCCAGCAGCTTGTGGGCTAGCGGGGCTACCGGGGAGCTGTTTTTT. Residues: CASSLWASGATGELFF.

The table lists this clonotype with a few counts. CDR3 sequence: CSARAGRPASNQPQHF. In nucleotides, the CDR3 is TGCAGTGCTAGAGCCGGGAGGCCCGCCAGCAATCAGCCCCAGCATTTT. This rearrangement joins TRBV20-1 to TRBJ1-5; no clear D. Germline V gene sequence: CDR1 DFQATT, CDR2 SNEGSKA (reference sequence). Trimming left V 1 base short and J 1 base short, with 14 bases between. This CDR3 region has 16 residues.

The CDR3 DNA sequence: TGTGCCAGCAGCTTAGCCTGGGGCGAGCAGTACTTC. Amino acid sequence: CASSLAWGEQYF. The V and J genes are TRBV7-2 and TRBJ2-7; no clear D gene. CDR1 is SGHTA and CDR2 is FQGNSA in the germline V gene. The CDR3 loop spans 12 amino acids. V gave up 0 bases and J gave up 6 bases, with 6 bases separating them.

This clonotype was detected ten times or more. The gene calls are TRBV7-2 and TRBJ2-7, with D maybe TRBD2 (5 bases). V dropped 0 bases and J dropped 2 bases, with 8 bases sitting between them. CDR3 length: 14 residues. Germline V gene data show CDR1 as SGHTA and CDR2 as FQGNSA. In nucleotides, the CDR3 is TGTGCCAGCAGCTTAGCCGCCGGGGCCTACGAGCAGTACTTC. It is translated as CASSLAAGAYEQYF.

The J gene is TRBJ2-7, the V gene TRBV9, with D possibly called TRBD1 or TRBD2 (5 bases each). The CDR3 is made up of 16 amino acids. V lost 0 bases to trimming and J lost 0 bases, with 13 bases between them. Germline V gives CDR1 SGDLS, CDR2 YYNGEE. The CDR3: CASSVGGTPSSYEQYF. CDR3 in DNA: TGTGCCAGCAGCGTAGGTGGGACCCCGAGCTCCTACGAGCAGTACTTC.

The V gene is TRBV7-9, the J gene TRBJ1-5; D remains unclear. Between the trimmed V and J ends, which lost 3 bases and 4 bases, there was a span of 4 bases. Germline values: CDR1 SEHNR, CDR2 FQNEAQ (reference sequence). The CDR3 sequence is 12 residues long. CDR3 coding DNA: TGTGCCAGCAGCTTGGAGAATCAGCCCCAGCATTTT. It encodes CASSLENQPQHF.

The sample holds many counts of this clonotype. Here the CDR3 reads CASSRGGTEGLAFF. The CDR3 DNA reads as TGTGCCAGCAGCCGAGGGGGAACCGAGGGGCTAGCTTTCTTT. The chain couples TRBV4-2 to TRBJ1-1, with a weak D call TRBD1 (6 bases). Trimming cost V 4 bases and J 10 bases, with 19 bases left between them. The CDR3 spans 14 residues. Germline assignment: CDR1 LGHNA and CDR2 YNFKEQ.

In its sample, this clonotype was seen many times. J is TRBJ2-3 and V is TRBV7-9; D gene unclear. CDR3 length equals 12 residues. With 3 bases removed from V and 6 bases from J, the gap between germline ends came to 7 bases. CDR1 is SEHNR and CDR2 is FQNEAQ in the germline V gene (reference sequence). The CDR3 loop reads CASSFGVDTQYF. The CDR3 nucleotides are TGTGCCAGCAGCTTTGGGGTCGATACGCAGTATTTT.

This clonotype showed up just a few times. This chain uses TRBV5-4 with TRBJ2-5; 9 positions agree with TRBD1. Germline trimming cut 1 base from V and 5 bases from J; bases unmatched to any gene: 3. The CDR3 totals 14 residues. Germline V gene sequence: CDR1 SGHNT, CDR2 YYREEE (reference sequence). The CDR3 loop is CASSLPQGAETQYF. DNA of the CDR3: TGTGCCAGCAGCTTGCCACAGGGGGCTGAGACCCAGTACTTC.

This chain joins TRBV20-1 and TRBJ2-3; the D gene could be TRBD1 or TRBD2 (6 bases each). Trimming pared 3 bases from V and 1 base from J, leaving 8 bases between. Germline V gene data show CDR1 as DFQATT and CDR2 as SNEGSKA (reference sequence). The CDR3 runs 13 residues. The CDR3 here is CSASGGGTDTQYF. The CDR3 DNA follows: TGCAGTGCTAGCGGGGGCGGCACAGATACGCAGTATTTT.

This clonotype was picked up a small number of times. The chain recombines TRBV7-9 with TRBJ2-3; no firm D call. Per germline, CDR1 SEHNR and CDR2 FQNEAQ (reference sequence). Trimming left V 4 bases short and J 2 bases short, with 10 bases between. The CDR3 has 14 amino acids. The CDR3 coding sequence is TGTGCCAGCAGCTGGATCTCACACACAGATACGCAGTATTTT. Translation gives CASSWISHTDTQYF. The variable domain in full, completed from reference TRBV7-9 and TRBJ2-3, reads DTGVSQNPRHKITKRGQNVTFRCDPISEHNRLYWYRQTLGQGPEFLTYFQNEAQLEKSRLLSDRFSAERPKGSFSTLEIQRTEQGDSAMYLCASSWISHTDTQYFGPGTRLTVL.

The sample holds many counts of this clonotype. The chain uses TRBV6-2 or TRBV6-3 and TRBJ2-5; D not resolved. Germline V gene data show CDR1 as MNHEY and CDR2 as SVGEGT. The CDR3 covers 12 residues. The V end was cut by 5 bases, the J end by 5 bases, with 9 bases between. The CDR3 nucleotides are TGTGCCAGCAGTGCGCGCCGGGAGACCCAGTACTTC. It encodes CASSARRETQYF.

This clonotype was observed a few times. This chain uses TRBV7-9 with TRBJ2-3, with TRBD2 matching over 12 bases. Germline CDR1 reads SEHNR; CDR2 reads FQNEAQ (reference sequence). The CDR3 is made up of 19 amino acids. The trim removed 5 bases at V and 0 bases at J, leaving 12 bases unmatched. The CDR3 sequence is CASSDGLAGLPPSTDTQYF. The CDR3 bases are TGTGCCAGCAGCGATGGACTAGCGGGGCTCCCACCCAGCACAGATACGCAGTATTTT.

This clonotype was detected ten times or more. The DNA of the CDR3 is TGTGCCAGCAGCTTGACGTCCGGGGAGCTGTTTTTT. Residues: CASSLTSGELFF. V is TRBV5-6 and J is TRBJ2-2; D call uncertain. From germline, CDR1 is SGHDT and CDR2 YYEEEE. This CDR3 has 12 amino acids. Trimming pared 1 base from V and 6 bases from J, leaving 4 bases between.

The chain employs TRBV6-2 or TRBV6-3 and TRBJ2-7, with TRBD1 matching over 9 bases. This CDR3 spans 16 amino acids. The trim removed 7 bases at V and 1 base at J, leaving 11 bases unmatched. Germline loops: CDR1 MNHEY, CDR2 SVGEGT. The CDR3 bases are TGTGCCAGCATTTCTGGGACAGGGAGAGTGTCCTACGAGCAGTACTTC. Its protein is CASISGTGRVSYEQYF.

This clonotype was observed a few times. The rearrangement joins TRBV4-3 to TRBJ1-4; D not certain. V lost 0 bases to trimming and J lost 2 bases, with 10 bases between them. Germline lookup yields CDR1 LGHNA and CDR2 YSLEER. The CDR3 is 16 residues long. The CDR3 DNA follows: TGCGCCAGCAGCCAAGATAAGGGCTCGACTAATGAAAAACTGTTTTTT. This sequence encodes CASSQDKGSTNEKLFF.

This clonotype showed up many times. V usage is TRBV28 and J usage is TRBJ1-2; a possible D gene is TRBD1 (5 bases). CDR3 size: 12 residues. V was cut by 3 bases and J by 8 bases, with 10 bases left in between. CDR1 is MDHEN and CDR2 is SYDVKM in the germline V gene. CDR3 bases: TGTGCCAGCAGTTTCAGGGAGGACGGCTACACCTTC. Protein: CASSFREDGYTF.

This clonotype was picked up many times. The CDR3 sequence: CSAPITDTQYF. The CDR3 nucleotides read TGCAGTGCGCCCATCACAGATACGCAGTATTTT. This sequence joins TRBV20-1 and TRBJ2-3; D gene uncertain. With 6 bases removed from V and 2 bases from J, the gap between germline ends came to 6 bases. The CDR3 is made up of 11 amino acids. CDR1 DFQATT and CDR2 SNEGSKA come from the germline V gene (reference sequence).

Remarks on this clonotype: A much larger clone differs by one base, so this may be a read error. The genes are TRBV12-3 or TRBV12-4 and TRBJ1-1; no firm D call. The CDR3 totals 13 residues. The DNA for the CDR3 is TGTGCCAGCAGTCTCCGGGTGAACACTGTAGCTTTCTTT. Its translation is CASSLRVNTVAFF.

J is TRBJ2-1 and V is TRBV6-2 or TRBV6-3; D could derive from TRBD1 or TRBD2 (5 bases each). CDR3 length: 15 amino acids. The germline V gene encodes CDR1 MNHEY and CDR2 SVGEGT. With 0 bases removed from V and 5 bases from J, the gap between germline ends came to 11 bases. The CDR3 region has the DNA TGTGCCAGCAGTTACTCGGGGGTGCGGGACAATGAGCAGTTCTTC. This translates into CASSYSGVRDNEQFF.

Note on this clonotype: With a much larger clone just one base away, this may be a read error. The V and J genes are TRBV3-1 and TRBJ1-5; D is possibly TRBD1 (5 bases). The CDR3 is 16 amino acids. Germline-derived CDR1 and CDR2 are LGHDT and YNNKEL (reference sequence). DNA for the CDR3: TGTGCCACCAGCCACGGGGGGACGGAGGGTGATCAGCCCCAGCATTTT. Translation: CATSHGGTEGDQPQHF.

This clonotype has just a few counts. The gene calls are TRBV4-3 and TRBJ2-2; possibly TRBD1 for D (6 bases). CDR1 is LGHNA, CDR2 YSLEER, per germline. This CDR3 contains 19 residues. V lost 4 bases and J lost 0, with 21 bases in between. CDR3 nucleotide sequence: TGCGCCAGCAGCCCCGGAAAGTGGGTCCAGGGGCCGAACACCGGGGAGCTGTTTTTT. It yields the protein CASSPGKWVQGPNTGELFF.

Ten or more counts support this clonotype. The rearrangement uses TRBV20-1 and TRBJ2-2; TRBD2 agrees at 9 bases. The CDR3 runs to 14 residues. Trimming at V came to 1 base and at J to 5 bases, leaving 2 bases not matched to a gene. Germline assignment: CDR1 DFQATT and CDR2 SNEGSKA (reference sequence). CDR3 region: CSARVAGATGELFF. The CDR3 DNA is TGCAGTGCTAGAGTAGCGGGGGCAACCGGGGAGCTGTTTTTT.

This clonotype was observed a handful of times. The J gene is TRBJ2-3, the V gene TRBV6-1, with 8 bases identical to TRBD1. The V gene end was trimmed by 5 bases and the J gene end by 0 bases; junction bases not matched to a gene: 4. This CDR3 region has 15 residues. The V gene's germline CDR1 is MNHNS and CDR2 SASEGT. The CDR3 nucleotides read TGTGCCAGCAGTCCCAGGGGGCCTAGCACAGATACGCAGTATTTT. Translating gives CASSPRGPSTDTQYF.

J is TRBJ2-3 and V is TRBV21-1. TRBV21-1 is a recognized pseudogene. The CDR3 is 14 residues long. CDR3 loop: CAVHGSDGTDTQYF. The CDR3 DNA sequence: TGTGCCGTCCATGGCAGCGACGGCACAGATACGCAGTATTTT.

This clonotype has a count of ten or more. The J gene is TRBJ2-5, the V gene TRBV4-1; D tentatively reads TRBD1 or TRBD2 (6 bases each). Trimming pared 5 bases from V and 5 bases from J, leaving 18 bases between. Germline V CDR1 and CDR2: MGHRA, YSYEKL. The CDR3 extends over 15 amino acids. CDR3 residues: CASSASRGALETQYF. The CDR3 DNA follows: TGCGCCAGCAGCGCTTCTAGGGGGGCTTTGGAGACCCAGTACTTC.

This clonotype has more than one count but fewer than ten. The chain employs TRBV3-1 and TRBJ2-7, with 11 bases that match TRBD1. The J segment lost 4 bases and the V segment lost 4 bases, leaving 6 bases of the junction unmatched. The CDR3 has 15 amino acids. Germline V CDR1 and CDR2: LGHDT, YNNKEL (reference sequence). CDR3 residues: CASSPQGQGAYEQYF. The CDR3, as DNA: TGTGCCAGCAGCCCCCAAGGACAGGGGGCTTACGAGCAGTACTTC.

This clonotype was observed a few times. The chain joins TRBV7-9 to TRBJ2-5, with D unclear. Germline-derived CDR1 and CDR2 are SEHNR and FQNEAQ (reference sequence). The CDR3 has 14 residues. V lost 1 base, J lost 5 bases, and 11 bases lay in between. This CDR3 reads CASSLDLGLETQYF. CDR3 in DNA: TGTGCCAGCAGCTTAGATTTAGGTCTGGAGACCCAGTACTTC.

There are a few counts of this clonotype. The chain combines TRBV14 with TRBJ2-2; D is unclear. The V end was cut by 4 bases, the J end by 4 bases, with 25 bases between. Germline assignment: CDR1 SGHDN and CDR2 FVKESK. This CDR3 has 19 residues. Here the CDR3 DNA reads TGTGCCAGCAGCCTAAAAACTTATCTAGGATACGCCGGCACCGGGGAGCTGTTTTTT. Translated: CASSLKTYLGYAGTGELFF.